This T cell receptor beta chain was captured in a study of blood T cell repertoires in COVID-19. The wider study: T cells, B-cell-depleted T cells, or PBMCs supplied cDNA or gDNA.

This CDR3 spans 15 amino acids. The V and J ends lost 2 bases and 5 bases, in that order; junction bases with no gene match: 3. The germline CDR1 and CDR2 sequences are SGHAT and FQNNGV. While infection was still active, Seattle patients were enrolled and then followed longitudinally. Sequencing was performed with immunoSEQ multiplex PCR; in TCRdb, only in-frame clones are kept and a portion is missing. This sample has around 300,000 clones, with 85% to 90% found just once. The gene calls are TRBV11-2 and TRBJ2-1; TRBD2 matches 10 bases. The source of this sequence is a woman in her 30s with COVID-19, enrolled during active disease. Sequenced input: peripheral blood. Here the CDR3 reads CASSLRTSGDNEQFF. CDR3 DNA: TGTGCCAGCAGCTTAAGGACTAGCGGAGACAATGAGCAGTTCTTC.